These 28 T cell receptor beta chains originate from one sample sequenced in a study of Ad26.COV2.S vaccination and SARS-CoV-2 variants. Assay used: immunoSEQ multiplex PCR; TCRdb lists only in-frame clones, some missing. Among 350,000 to 500,000 clones listed, more than 80% were seen once. The treatment denotes: some 19 received Ad26.COV2.S at low or high dose, single or two shots; about 5 received placebo; per-sample allocation not given. It was on day 63 after the first vaccine or placebo injection that samples were taken. Sequenced material: peripheral blood, taken in a trial of Ad26.COV2.S vaccine versus placebo. These TCRs come from a person between 18 and 65 years old who received the Ad26.COV2.S COVID-19 vaccine or a placebo.

The rearrangement joins TRBV21-1 to TRBJ2-4; the D segment call TRBD1 is taken from the table without a DNA check. TRBV21-1 is described as a pseudogene. This CDR3 contains 14 residues. The CDR3, as DNA: TGTGCCAGGCCTCTCAGGGCAATCAAAAACATTCAGTACTTC. Its translation: CARPLRAIKNIQYF.

The chain couples TRBV4-3 to TRBJ1-1; 7 bases fit TRBD1. Losses at the gene ends were 2 bases for V and 3 bases for J; bases not matched to a gene: 3. Germline assignment: CDR1 LGHNA and CDR2 YSLEER. CDR3 length: 14 amino acids. The CDR3, as DNA: TGCGCCAGCAGCCAAAAACAGGGGCACACTGAAGCTTTCTTT. As protein: CASSQKQGHTEAFF.

The V gene is TRBV9, the J gene TRBJ2-5; 7 bases map to TRBD2. Germline loops: CDR1 SGDLS, CDR2 YYNGEE. This CDR3 is 13 amino acids long. V was pared by 4 bases and J by 5 bases, with 5 bases of the junction left unmatched. The CDR3 region has the DNA TGTGCCAGCAGCACCTCCGGGAGGGAGACCCAGTACTTC. Residues: CASSTSGRETQYF.

The chain employs TRBV24-1 and TRBJ2-3; maybe TRBD2 (5 bases). The CDR3 consists of 13 residues. Germline V gene lookup returns CDR1 KGHDR and CDR2 SFDVKD. V was pared by 4 bases and J by 7 bases, with 11 bases between. The CDR3 DNA reads as TGTGCCACCAGTGACTCTAGCCTGCATACGCAGTATTTT. This gives the protein CATSDSSLHTQYF.

Here the CDR3 reads CASSYSAYTEAFF. Written as DNA, the CDR3 is TGTGCCAGCAGTTACTCGGCCTACACTGAAGCTTTCTTT. The chain carries TRBV6-5 and TRBJ1-1; D unresolved. This CDR3 region has 13 residues. V was cut by 0 bases and J by 3 bases, with 5 bases left in between. Germline V gene data show CDR1 as MNHEY and CDR2 as SVGAGI.

The table lists this clone with a count of one. The V gene is TRBV7-9, the J gene TRBJ1-1, with 7 bases lining up with TRBD1. V dropped 3 bases and J dropped 1; count of bases not matched to a gene: 11. The CDR3 is 17 residues long. Germline V CDR1 and CDR2: SEHNR, FQNEAQ (reference sequence). CDR3 sequence reads: CASSFHPPGQRNTEAFF. CDR3 DNA sequence: TGTGCCAGCAGCTTCCACCCGCCGGGACAGAGGAACACTGAAGCTTTCTTT.

This clone was detected only a few times. The chain combines TRBV24-1 with TRBJ2-1, with TRBD2 matching over 8 bases. With V trimmed by 4 bases and J by 5 bases, 9 bases remained unmatched. The CDR3 contains 16 residues. Germline CDR1 is KGHDR and CDR2 is SFDVKD. The CDR3: CATSDPQAGVHNEQFF. The DNA for the CDR3 is TGTGCCACCAGTGACCCCCAAGCGGGAGTCCACAATGAGCAGTTCTTC.

CDR3 loop: CASSDLAGISYNEQFF. The DNA for the CDR3 is TGTGCCAGCAGTGACCTAGCGGGTATCTCCTACAATGAGCAGTTCTTC. V usage is TRBV6-1 and J usage is TRBJ2-1, with TRBD2 matching over 8 bases. The ends lost 3 bases at V and 0 bases at J; junction bases unmatched: 4. The germline CDR1 and CDR2 sequences are MNHNS and SASEGT. CDR3 length: 16 amino acids.

V is TRBV29-1 and J is TRBJ2-3; no definite D call. Deletions cut 4 bases from V and 6 bases from J, with 17 bases between. The CDR3 has 14 residues. From germline, CDR1 is SQVTM and CDR2 ANQGSEA. CDR3 nucleotides: TGCAGCGTTGGAGTCCTGAACATCGACGATACGCAGTATTTT. This encodes CSVGVLNIDDTQYF.

This chain uses TRBV4-2 with TRBJ1-4; D is perhaps TRBD1 (5 bases). Trimming took 2 bases from V and 0 from J, leaving 10 bases between them. The CDR3 is 16 amino acids. Germline V gives CDR1 LGHNA, CDR2 YNFKEQ. As DNA, the CDR3 is TGTGCCAGCAGCCAACCCGGGACTGCAACTAATGAAAAACTGTTTTTT. Protein: CASSQPGTATNEKLFF.

This clone has only one observation. This chain joins TRBV11-1 and TRBJ2-1, with 10 bases fitting TRBD2. J was trimmed by 7 bases and V by 2 bases; bases with no gene match: 8. The CDR3 loop spans 16 amino acids. Per germline, CDR1 SGHAT and CDR2 FQDESV (reference sequence). In nucleotides, the CDR3 is TGTGCCAGCAGCTTACGGCTAGCGGGAGCTACGAATGAGCAGTTCTTC. Encoded protein: CASSLRLAGATNEQFF.

CDR3 in DNA: TGTGCCAGCAGCTTGGCTAGCGGGCGAGGGGAGACCCAGTACTTC. It encodes CASSLASGRGETQYF. The chain recombines TRBV5-4 with TRBJ2-5, with 8 bases aligning to TRBD2. The length of the CDR3 is 15 residues. Germline CDR1 and CDR2: SGHNT and YYREEE (reference sequence). V gave up 0 bases and J gave up 5 bases; unmatched junction bases: 6.

The gene calls are TRBV6-5 and TRBJ1-2, with 7 bases matching TRBD1. The CDR3 spans 15 residues. The germline CDR1 and CDR2 sequences are MNHEY and SVGAGI. V lost 0 bases to trimming and J lost 4 bases; unmatched junction nucleotides: 5. In DNA, the CDR3 is TGTGCCAGCAGTTACTCGGCAGGGGGTGGCTATGGCTACACCTTC. This translates into CASSYSAGGGYGYTF.

The chain has TRBV7-6 and TRBJ2-1; 12 bases align to TRBD2. The CDR3 totals 17 residues. The germline gives CDR1 SGHVS, CDR2 FNYEAQ. Trimming cost V 5 bases and J 4 bases; bases outside gene matches: 9. The CDR3 reads CASSTPPGTSGYNEQFF. DNA of the CDR3: TGTGCCAGCAGCACCCCACCCGGGACTAGCGGGTACAATGAGCAGTTCTTC. The full variable domain, rest sourced from reference TRBV7-6 and TRBJ2-1, is GAGVSQSPRYKVTKRGQDVALRCDPISGHVSLYWYRQALGQGPEFLTYFNYEAQQDKSGLPNDRFSAERPEGSISTLTIQRTEQRDSAMYRCASSTPPGTSGYNEQFFGPGTRLTVL.

The V call is TRBV6-5, the J call TRBJ2-1; D is undetermined. V was clipped by 5 bases and J by 5 bases, with 16 bases between them. CDR3 size: 15 residues. The germline gives CDR1 MNHEY, CDR2 SVGAGI. CDR3 DNA: TGTGCCAGCAGTCAGTTCTACCGGCCGAACAATGAGCAGTTCTTC. Protein sequence: CASSQFYRPNNEQFF.

The rearrangement links TRBV4-1 to TRBJ2-7, with 9 bases matching TRBD1. Germline V gene sequence: CDR1 MGHRA, CDR2 YSYEKL. This CDR3 is built from 16 residues. J gave up 0 bases and V 2 bases, and 5 bases lay outside the gene matches. The CDR3 spells CASSQTGQGSSYEQYF. The CDR3 nucleotides are TGCGCCAGCAGCCAAACGGGACAGGGCAGCTCCTACGAGCAGTACTTC.

V is TRBV28 and J is TRBJ2-1, with 8 bases that match TRBD1. V dropped 7 bases and J dropped 6; count of bases not matched to a gene: 8. The CDR3 contains 14 residues. Per germline, CDR1 MDHEN and CDR2 SYDVKM. DNA of the CDR3: TGTGCCAGCATTCCGCAGGGGGCTTTCAATGAGCAGTTCTTC. Protein: CASIPQGAFNEQFF. The full variable domain, with the rest looked up from reference TRBV28 and TRBJ2-1, is DVKVTQSSRYLVKRTGEKVFLECVQDMDHENMFWYRQDPGLGLRLIYFSYDVKMKEKGDIPEGYSVSREKKERFSLILESASTNQTSMYLCASIPQGAFNEQFFGPGTRLTVL.

The V call is TRBV6-1, the J call TRBJ2-1, with 10 bases identical to TRBD2. CDR3 length: 16 residues. J gave up 0 bases and V 4 bases, and 3 bases lay outside the gene matches. Germline CDR1 reads MNHNS; CDR2 reads SASEGT. The CDR3: CASSGSGGSSYNEQFF. The CDR3 bases are TGTGCCAGCAGTGGTAGCGGGGGGAGCTCCTACAATGAGCAGTTCTTC.

The chain uses TRBV4-1 and TRBJ2-1, with TRBD1 identical over 12 bases. Germline V gene lookup returns CDR1 MGHRA and CDR2 YSYEKL. The trim removed 0 bases at V and 7 bases at J, leaving 7 bases unmatched. The CDR3 runs 17 residues. DNA for the CDR3: TGCGCCAGCAGCCAAGAGAGATCGGGACAGGGGGCGAATGAGCAGTTCTTC. Translation gives CASSQERSGQGANEQFF.

V gene TRBV28 combines with J gene TRBJ1-1, with 8 bases fitting TRBD1. Germline CDR1 is MDHEN and CDR2 is SYDVKM. The J segment lost 1 base and the V segment lost 1 base, leaving 2 bases of the junction unmatched. This CDR3 comprises 15 residues. This CDR3 reads CASSLSGTGNTEAFF. Written as DNA, the CDR3 is TGTGCCAGCAGTTTATCCGGGACAGGGAACACTGAAGCTTTCTTT.

About this clone itself: The sample carries other DNA sequences with the same CDR3. The V gene is TRBV28, the J gene TRBJ1-1, with D maybe TRBD1 (6 bases). In germline, CDR1 is MDHEN, CDR2 SYDVKM. The CDR3 contains 14 residues. Trimming removed 5 bases from V and 0 bases from J, with 10 bases in between. CDR3 bases: TGTGCCAGCAGTGTTACAGGGTTGAACACTGAAGCTTTCTTT. Its translation is CASSVTGLNTEAFF.

The table lists this clone with a count of one. The chain combines TRBV5-8 with TRBJ1-4; D gene uncertain. Germline assignment: CDR1 SGHTS and CDR2 YDEGEE. V gave up 1 base and J gave up 4 bases, with 8 bases separating them. This CDR3 is 14 amino acids long. The CDR3 DNA is TGTGCCAGCAGCTTGCAAGCTTATAATGAAAAACTGTTTTTT. The encoded protein is CASSLQAYNEKLFF. Complete variable domain (other parts from reference TRBV5-8 and TRBJ1-4): EAGVTQSPTHLIKTRGQQATLRCSPISGHTSVYWYQQALGLGLQFLLWYDEGEERNRGNFPPRFSGRQFPNYSSELNVNALELEDSALYLCASSLQAYNEKLFFGSGTQLSVL.

This chain joins TRBV30 and TRBJ2-5; D call uncertain. Trimming took 2 bases from V and 5 from J, leaving 12 bases between them. Germline CDR1 and CDR2: GTSNPN and SVGIG (reference sequence). The CDR3 consists of 13 residues. CDR3 nucleotide sequence: TGTGCCTGGAGTAAGGGATCGTGGGAGACCCAGTACTTC. Residues: CAWSKGSWETQYF.

CDR3 nucleotide sequence: TGTGCCAGCTCACCACCCAACCAGGGATATGGCGGGGAGCTGTTTTTT. It translates to CASSPPNQGYGGELFF. The genes are TRBV18 and TRBJ2-2; possibly TRBD1 for D (5 bases). The CDR3 sequence is 16 residues long. V was pared by 0 bases and J by 7 bases, with 15 bases between. CDR1 and CDR2 from the germline V gene are KGHSH and LQKENI.

This clone has only one observation. In DNA, the CDR3 is TGTGCCAGCAGTTTTCAAGTGTATGAGCAGTTCTTC. Translating gives CASSFQVYEQFF. The V call is TRBV12-3 or TRBV12-4, the J call TRBJ2-1, with D unresolved. The CDR3 loop spans 12 amino acids. With 3 bases removed from V and 8 bases from J, the gap between germline ends came to 8 bases.

This clone showed up just a few times. J is TRBJ1-2 and V is TRBV14, with D hard to call. In germline, CDR1 is SGHDN, CDR2 FVKESK. Trimming stripped 5 bases from V and 4 bases from J, with 11 bases between. The CDR3 consists of 13 residues. In DNA, the CDR3 is TGTGCCAGCAGCGTACAATCGGGCTATGGCTACACCTTC. It codes for CASSVQSGYGYTF.

The chain carries TRBV11-2 and TRBJ2-7; perhaps TRBD2 as D (6 bases). CDR1 and CDR2 from the germline V gene are SGHAT and FQNNGV. The CDR3 runs 13 residues. Trimming took 6 bases from V and 0 from J, leaving 9 bases between them. CDR3 bases: TGTGCCAGCAGGCGGAGGGGCTCCTACGAGCAGTACTTC. It encodes CASRRRGSYEQYF.

The chain joins TRBV30 to TRBJ2-2, with a possible D match to TRBD2 (5 bases). The CDR3 totals 14 residues. Germline lookup yields CDR1 GTSNPN and CDR2 SVGIG (reference sequence). V was pared by 3 bases and J by 2 bases, with 10 bases between. CDR3 amino acids: CAWRGVPNTGELFF. The CDR3 bases are TGTGCCTGGAGGGGAGTACCCAACACCGGGGAGCTGTTTTTT.